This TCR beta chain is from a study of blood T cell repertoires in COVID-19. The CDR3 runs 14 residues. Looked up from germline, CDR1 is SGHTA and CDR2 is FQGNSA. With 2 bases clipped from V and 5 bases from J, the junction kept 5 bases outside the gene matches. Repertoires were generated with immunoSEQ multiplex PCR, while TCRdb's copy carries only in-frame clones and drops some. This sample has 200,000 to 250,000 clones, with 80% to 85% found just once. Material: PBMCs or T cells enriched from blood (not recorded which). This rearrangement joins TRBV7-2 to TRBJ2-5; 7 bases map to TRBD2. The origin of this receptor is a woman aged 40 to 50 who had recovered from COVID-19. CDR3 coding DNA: TGTGCCAGCAGCTTACAAGTCGGGGGGGAGACCCAGTACTTC. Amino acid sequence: CASSLQVGGETQYF.